This TCR beta chain was captured by sequencing in a study of shared clonotypes between healthy human individuals. Study-wide results and caveats: In a few donors, about 5% of naive CD4 clonotypes appeared in common.

CD45RA+ naive and CD45RA-negative memory subsets were separated from CD4+ cells. A single count supports this clone. Its antigen is not identified. Within the sample, other DNA sequences also encode this same CDR3. The protocol was immunoSEQ multiplex PCR, while the TCRdb copy is restricted to in-frame clones and leaves out a portion. The data show about 2.4 million clones, with 93% seen just once and roughly 0.36% held by the top ten. The junction had 3 bases not matched to a gene; V was cut back by 6 bases and J by 2 bases. Looked up from germline, CDR1 is MNHNS and CDR2 is SASEGT. This CDR3 has 13 residues.

The chain couples TRBV6-1 to TRBJ2-5; 7 bases fit TRBD1. Sequenced: naive CD4+ T cells from PBMCs. Subset here: CD45RA+ positively selected. This clonotype was obtained from a man aged 18 to 29 in good health. Some clones in this sample may be carry-over from other donors' samples. The CDR3 DNA reads TGTGCCAGCAGCCGGACAGGACAAGAGACCCAGTACTTC. Its protein product is CASSRTGQETQYF.